The source of this TCR beta chain is a study of blood T cell repertoires in COVID-19. As for the study in general: The origin of the acute and convalescent COVID-19 samples was the United States, Italy and Spain. T cells, B-cell-depleted T cells, or PBMCs provided the cDNA or gDNA that served as material.

The cohort comprised adults aged roughly 18 to 95 years residing in about two dozen US areas. Cohorts were based on clinical histories the participants reported. The method was immunoSEQ multiplex PCR; TCRdb's version includes in-frame clones alone and lacks a portion of them. The table includes 250,000 or so clones, 75% to 90% detected once. The receptor comes from a woman younger than 45 with acute COVID-19. The sample was PBMCs or T cells enriched from blood (not recorded which).

The CDR3 region is CASSPTSGRSYNEQFF. The CDR3 DNA reads TGTGCCAGCAGCCCGACTAGCGGGAGATCCTACAATGAGCAGTTCTTC. The chain has TRBV7-9 and TRBJ2-1; 12 bases fit TRBD2. With 5 bases clipped from V and 1 base from J, the junction kept 3 bases outside the gene matches. Per germline, CDR1 SEHNR and CDR2 FQNEAQ (reference sequence). The CDR3 is 16 amino acids. Full variable domain (remainder filled in from reference TRBV7-9 and TRBJ2-1): DTGVSQNPRHKITKRGQNVTFRCDPISEHNRLYWYRQTLGQGPEFLTYFQNEAQLEKSRLLSDRFSAERPKGSFSTLEIQRTEQGDSAMYLCASSPTSGRSYNEQFFGPGTRLTVL.